The 21 T cell receptor beta chains presented below share a single source sample, sequenced in a study of cytomegalovirus exposure and HLA in healthy donors. Some clones are missing from TCRdb's copy, which holds only in-frame ones; the method was immunoSEQ multiplex PCR. Of around 160,000 clones listed, around 90% were seen once; the top ten hold approximately 3%. Specimen: PBMCs. The receptor source for this set is a man in his late teens or twenties in good health and CMV-seronegative.

The J gene is TRBJ1-5, the V gene TRBV4-1; D might be TRBD1 (6 bases). The CDR3 extends over 16 amino acids. Trimming left V 4 bases short and J 1 base short, with 14 bases between. From germline, CDR1 is MGHRA and CDR2 YSYEKL. The CDR3 sequence is CASSRDGTLSNQPQHF. CDR3 in DNA: TGCGCCAGCAGCCGCGACGGGACACTAAGCAATCAGCCCCAGCATTTT.

V and J are TRBV28 and TRBJ1-5; 7 nucleotides agree with TRBD1. CDR1 MDHEN and CDR2 SYDVKM come from the germline V gene. The CDR3 is 15 amino acids. V dropped 5 bases and J dropped 5; count of bases not matched to a gene: 9. CDR3 residues: CASSPTGIVDQPQHF. CDR3 in DNA: TGTGCCAGCAGTCCGACAGGGATCGTTGATCAGCCCCAGCATTTT.

The gene calls are TRBV2 and TRBJ1-5; no clear D. V lost 7 bases and J lost 5, with 12 bases in between. In germline, CDR1 is SNHLY, CDR2 FYNNEI. The CDR3 has 13 amino acids. As DNA, the CDR3 is TGTGCCAGCAATGGTTGGGCGTATCAGCCCCAGCATTTT. Residues: CASNGWAYQPQHF.

This clone was picked up a small number of times. The chain has TRBV2 and TRBJ1-5; D uncertain. Germline CDR1 SNHLY, CDR2 FYNNEI. CDR3 size: 15 residues. V dropped 6 bases and J dropped 6 bases, with 18 bases sitting between them. The CDR3 sequence is CASSDGRRVGQPQHF. For the CDR3, the DNA is TGTGCCAGCAGCGACGGACGGCGGGTTGGTCAGCCCCAGCATTTT. The complete variable domain, with remaining parts taken from reference TRBV2 and TRBJ1-5, reads EPEVTQTPSHQVTQMGQEVILRCVPISNHLYFYWYRQILGQKVEFLVSFYNNEISEKSEIFDDQFSVERPDGSNFTLKIRSTKLEDSAMYFCASSDGRRVGQPQHFGDGTRLSIL.

A single count supports this clone. As DNA, the CDR3 is TGTGCCAGCAGTTACGCAGGGGATGCAGAGACCCAGTACTTC. Translation: CASSYAGDAETQYF. J is TRBJ2-5 and V is TRBV6-5; a possible D gene is TRBD1 (6 bases). CDR3 length equals 14 residues. V was shortened by 2 bases and J by 4 bases, with 11 bases between the two germline ends. Germline values: CDR1 MNHEY, CDR2 SVGAGI.

The chain has TRBV12-5 and TRBJ2-4; weak D call: TRBD2 (7 bases). Between the trimmed V and J ends, which lost 1 base and 6 bases, there was a span of 13 bases. This CDR3 is 15 amino acids long. Looked up from germline, CDR1 is LGHNT and CDR2 is FRNRAP. The CDR3 sequence is CASGLDGGPSNIQYF. The CDR3 DNA sequence: TGTGCTAGTGGTTTGGACGGGGGGCCCTCAAACATTCAGTACTTC.

The chain has TRBV12-2 and TRBJ1-5; TRBD1 is taken as the D call from the table, unchecked against the DNA. TRBV12-2 is termed a pseudogene. The CDR3 covers 16 residues. The CDR3 DNA follows: TGTGCAAGTCGCCTAATAACAGGGGAGGTGGAGGAGCCCCAGCATTTT. It codes for CASRLITGEVEEPQHF.

The chain joins TRBV7-2 to TRBJ1-1; D possibly corresponds to TRBD1 (5 bases). The CDR3 covers 15 residues. CDR1 SGHTA and CDR2 FQGNSA come from the germline V gene. V was trimmed by 0 bases and J by 1 base, leaving 9 bases between them. CDR3 in DNA: TGTGCCAGCAGCTTAGCGCGACAGCCGAACACTGAAGCTTTCTTT. Its protein is CASSLARQPNTEAFF. Combining the CDR3 with reference TRBV7-2 and TRBJ1-1 gives the whole variable domain GAGVSQSPSNKVTEKGKDVELRCDPISGHTALYWYRQSLGQGLEFLIYFQGNSAPDKSGLPSDRFSAERTGGSVSTLTIQRTQQEDSAVYLCASSLARQPNTEAFFGQGTRLTVV.

V is TRBV5-6 and J is TRBJ1-3; D ambiguous. V lost 4 bases and J 3 bases, leaving 8 bases between the germline ends. Germline lookup yields CDR1 SGHDT and CDR2 YYEEEE. The CDR3 is 13 amino acids. CDR3 in amino acids: CASSPGSGNTIYF. DNA for the CDR3: TGTGCCAGCAGCCCGGGGAGTGGAAACACCATATATTTT. The variable domain in full, completed from reference TRBV5-6 and TRBJ1-3, reads DAGVTQSPTHLIKTRGQQVTLRCSPKSGHDTVSWYQQALGQGPQFIFQYYEEEERQRGNFPDRFSGHQFPNYSSELNVNALLLGDSALYLCASSPGSGNTIYFGEGSWLTVV.

For this clone: An end of the junction differs from the germline gene, which may be a read error. The chain uses TRBV7-7 and TRBJ2-7, with 8 positions matching TRBD1. This CDR3 spans 14 amino acids. CDR1 and CDR2 from the germline V gene are SSHAT and FNYEAQ (reference sequence). For the CDR3, the DNA is TGTGCTAGCAGCTTAGGGCCAGGGGGCGACGAGCAGTACTTC. Encoded protein: CASSLGPGGDEQYF. Complete variable domain (other parts from reference TRBV7-7 and TRBJ2-7): GAGVSQSPRYKVTKRGQDVTLRCDPISSHATLYWYQQALGQGPEFLTYFNYEAQPDKSGLPSDRFSAERPEGSISTLTIQRTEQRDSAMYRCASSLGPGGDEQYFGPGTRLTVT.

The chain links TRBV29-1 to TRBJ2-5; D is possibly TRBD1 (6 bases). The CDR3 has 13 amino acids. Per the germline V gene, CDR1 is SQVTM and CDR2 is ANQGSEA. The V end was cut by 6 bases, the J end by 5 bases, with 16 bases between. The CDR3 protein is CSVELGAGETQYF. DNA of the CDR3: TGCAGCGTCGAACTGGGGGCAGGGGAGACCCAGTACTTC. Looking up the rest from reference TRBV29-1 and TRBJ2-5 gives the full variable domain: SAVISQKPSRDICQRGTSLTIQCQVDSQVTMMFWYRQQPGQSLTLIATANQGSEATYESGFVIDKFPISRPNLTFSTLTVSNMSPEDSSIYLCSVELGAGETQYFGPGTRLLVL.

The V call is TRBV4-1, the J call TRBJ1-2, with no clear D. There are 16 residues in the CDR3. Deletions cut 1 base from V and 3 bases from J, with 15 bases between. CDR1 is MGHRA, CDR2 YSYEKL, per germline. CDR3 residues: CASSQAPGGSYYGYTF. The CDR3 coding sequence is TGCGCCAGCAGCCAAGCCCCAGGCGGGTCTTACTATGGCTACACCTTC.

The rearrangement uses TRBV7-9 and TRBJ2-3; 7 bases agree with TRBD2. The germline CDR1 and CDR2 sequences are SEHNR and FQNEAQ (reference sequence). CDR3 length equals 16 residues. Trimming removed 5 bases from V and 1 base from J; junction bases left unmatched: 9. The CDR3 bases are TGTGCCAGCAGCCCCCGGGCCAGCGGGGGCACAGATACGCAGTATTTT. It translates to CASSPRASGGTDTQYF. The whole variable domain, remainder taken from reference TRBV7-9 and TRBJ2-3, is DTGVSQNPRHKITKRGQNVTFRCDPISEHNRLYWYRQTLGQGPEFLTYFQNEAQLEKSRLLSDRFSAERPKGSFSTLEIQRTEQGDSAMYLCASSPRASGGTDTQYFGPGTRLTVL.

V is TRBV6-5 and J is TRBJ1-4, with 9 bases lining up with TRBD1. V was clipped by 6 bases and J by 2 bases; unmatched bases: 4. Germline CDR1 and CDR2: MNHEY and SVGAGI. The CDR3 spans 15 residues. The CDR3 DNA sequence: TGTGCCAGCAGGGACAGGGGTTGGACTAATGAAAAACTGTTTTTT. Its translation: CASRDRGWTNEKLFF.

The gene calls are TRBV27 and TRBJ2-7; 8 positions agree with TRBD1. After removal of 0 bases from V and 5 bases from J, the junction contained 12 bases not matched to a gene. CDR3 size: 17 residues. Per germline, CDR1 MNHEY and CDR2 SMNVEV (reference sequence). The CDR3 DNA is TGTGCCAGCAGTTTATCAAACTTTGGACAGGGAGGAAACGAGCAGTACTTC. The encoded protein is CASSLSNFGQGGNEQYF.

The chain carries TRBV28 and TRBJ2-3; 10 bases fit TRBD1. V shed 6 bases, J shed 4 bases, and the junction held 7 bases outside the gene matches. The germline CDR1 and CDR2 sequences are MDHEN and SYDVKM. This CDR3 spans 15 amino acids. Here the CDR3 DNA reads TGTGCCAGCAGGCTCGACAGGGGGCAGTCAGATACGCAGTATTTT. Amino acid sequence: CASRLDRGQSDTQYF.

The chain uses TRBV5-1 and TRBJ2-4, with 13 bases fitting TRBD2. This CDR3 contains 16 residues. CDR1 is SGHRS, CDR2 YFSETQ, per germline. Trimming cost V 1 base and J 8 bases; bases outside gene matches: 6. As DNA, the CDR3 is TGCGCCAGCAGCTTGAGGACTAGCGGGAGCTCAGACATTCAGTACTTC. This sequence encodes CASSLRTSGSSDIQYF.

This rearrangement joins TRBV28 to TRBJ1-5; 7 bases are a match to TRBD1. The germline CDR1 and CDR2 sequences are MDHEN and SYDVKM. The CDR3 extends over 12 amino acids. Trimming took 6 bases from V and 6 from J; bases not matched to a gene: 2. In DNA form, the CDR3 reads TGTGCCAGCAGCACAGGGGTTCAGCCCCAGCATTTT. It codes for CASSTGVQPQHF.

This chain links TRBV27 with TRBJ2-7, with 8 bases fitting TRBD1. The J segment lost 6 bases and the V segment lost 4 bases, leaving 8 bases of the junction unmatched. CDR1 is MNHEY, CDR2 SMNVEV, per germline (reference sequence). The CDR3 runs to 14 residues. The CDR3 loop reads CASSSDRGNFEQYF. Here the CDR3 DNA reads TGTGCCAGCAGTTCTGACAGGGGTAACTTCGAGCAGTACTTC.

The chain couples TRBV29-1 to TRBJ2-5, with 7 bases fitting TRBD1. The CDR3 has 14 amino acids. V shed 1 base and J 5 bases; nucleotides not matched to a gene: 7. Per germline, CDR1 SQVTM and CDR2 ANQGSEA. DNA for the CDR3: TGCAGCGTTGAAGTCCCACAGGGGCTTGAGACCCAGTACTTC. This sequence encodes CSVEVPQGLETQYF. Full variable domain (outside the CDR3, taken from reference TRBV29-1 and TRBJ2-5): SAVISQKPSRDICQRGTSLTIQCQVDSQVTMMFWYRQQPGQSLTLIATANQGSEATYESGFVIDKFPISRPNLTFSTLTVSNMSPEDSSIYLCSVEVPQGLETQYFGPGTRLLVL.

The genes are TRBV13 and TRBJ2-7, with 12 bases aligning to TRBD1. Germline V gene data show CDR1 as PRHDT and CDR2 as FYEKMQ (reference sequence). V shed 5 bases, J shed 7 bases, and the junction held 15 bases outside the gene matches. The CDR3 totals 17 residues. This chain's CDR3 is CASSIVPGQGAAGEQYF. The DNA for the CDR3 is TGTGCCAGCAGCATAGTCCCGGGACAGGGGGCGGCGGGGGAGCAGTACTTC.